This T cell receptor (beta chain) originates from a study of cytomegalovirus exposure and HLA in healthy donors. As to this clone: A junction end diverges from the germline sequence, so it may reflect a read error.

PCR employed 60 Vbeta and 13 Jbeta primers. As processed by the authors: Counted up in a later analysis, unique TCR beta chains came to 60 million to 95 million, with around 10 million shared. Using immunoSEQ multiplex PCR, the repertoire was profiled, and TCRdb retains in-frame clones only, with some absent. The D gene and trimming were derived from the DNA, and the V and J assignments and clone size from that table. Its listing shows tens of thousands of clones. Germline V lookup: CDR1 SGHNT, CDR2 YYREEE (reference sequence). This CDR3 comprises 14 residues. Nominally healthy donors provided the samples, though records likely missed some immune exposures.

The V gene is TRBV5-4, the J gene TRBJ1-2; 7 nucleotides agree with TRBD1. The TCR was taken from a man younger than 30 in good health and CMV-seropositive. The sequenced sample was PBMCs. The CDR3 DNA reads TGTGTCAGCAGCCCAGGGGGTCCTAACTATGGCTACACCTTC. Translating gives CVSSPGGPNYGYTF.